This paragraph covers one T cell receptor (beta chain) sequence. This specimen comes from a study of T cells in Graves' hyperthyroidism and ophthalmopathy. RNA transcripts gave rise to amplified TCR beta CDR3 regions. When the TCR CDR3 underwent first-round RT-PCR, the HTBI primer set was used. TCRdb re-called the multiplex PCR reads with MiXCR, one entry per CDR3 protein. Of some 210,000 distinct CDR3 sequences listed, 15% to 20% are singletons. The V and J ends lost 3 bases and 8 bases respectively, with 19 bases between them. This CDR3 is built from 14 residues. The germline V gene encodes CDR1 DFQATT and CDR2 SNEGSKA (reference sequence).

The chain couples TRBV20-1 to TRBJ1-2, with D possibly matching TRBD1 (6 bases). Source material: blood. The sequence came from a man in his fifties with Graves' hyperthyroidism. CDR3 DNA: TGCAGTGCTAGCCCCCCTACAGGGTATAAAGGCTACACCTTC. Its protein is CSASPPTGYKGYTF.